This TCR beta chain comes out of a study of blood T cells in healthy people across ages. The CDR3 sequence is 13 residues long. The V end lost 6 bases, the J end lost 0 bases, and 11 bases lay between the germline ends. Germline V gene data show CDR1 as SQVTM and CDR2 as ANQGSEA. Together with a sample-barcoded 5' primer, a J-beta primer mix was included in a second PCR lasting roughly 7 to 11 cycles. TCRdb re-called the 5' RACE reads with MiXCR, one entry per CDR3 protein. The sample consists of about 670,000 distinct CDR3 sequences, roughly half of them appearing once. The TCR originated in a woman older than 75 in good health. The chain links TRBV29-1 to TRBJ1-2; D not certain. Material: blood. The CDR3: CSVQEGSNYGYTF. CDR3 coding DNA: TGCAGCGTCCAAGAAGGGTCTAACTATGGCTACACCTTC.